The 6 T cell receptor beta chains reported below all come from one sample, sequenced in a study of T cells after yellow fever vaccination (dated by TCRdb to between 2018 and 2021). The library was obtained by 5' RACE. Sequenced using an Illumina NovaSeq 6000. Through fastp at Q25 and MiXCR, TCRdb rebuilt clones from the public reads, retaining in-frame beta chains. Merged by CDR3 protein, the rows form single entries marked with the most common genes and DNA. In all, the sample holds around 310,000 distinct CDR3 sequences, and about 4% of those were seen once. The top ten clones comprise about 24% of the sample. Taken with the paper, the label for treatment or condition translates to: live attenuated yellow fever vaccine strain. Source: PBMCs, taken 5 days after the yellow fever booster vaccination. The receptor source for this set is a man between 18 and 35 years old who received the YFV17D yellow fever vaccine.

This clonotype appeared a few times. The V and J genes are TRBV7-9 and TRBJ1-4; D may be TRBD1 (5 bases). Germline values: CDR1 SEHNR, CDR2 FQNEAQ (reference sequence). The germline V and J ends were trimmed by 5 bases and 2 bases, with 15 bases remaining between them. The CDR3 runs to 16 residues. The CDR3 nucleotides are TGTGCCAGCAGCCGGAACCGAGGGGTGACTAATGAAAAACTGTTTTTT. It yields the protein CASSRNRGVTNEKLFF.

J is TRBJ1-5 and V is TRBV28; D is ambiguous. With 2 bases removed from V and 4 bases from J, the gap between germline ends came to 15 bases. Germline V gene data show CDR1 as MDHEN and CDR2 as SYDVKM. The CDR3 sequence is 16 residues long. The CDR3 is CASSLNGEGRNQPQHF. The CDR3 DNA sequence: TGTGCCAGCAGTTTAAACGGGGAAGGGAGAAATCAGCCCCAGCATTTT. The complete variable domain, with remaining parts taken from reference TRBV28 and TRBJ1-5, reads DVKVTQSSRYLVKRTGEKVFLECVQDMDHENMFWYRQDPGLGLRLIYFSYDVKMKEKGDIPEGYSVSREKKERFSLILESASTNQTSMYLCASSLNGEGRNQPQHFGDGTRLSIL.

There are many counts of this clonotype. The chain is built from TRBV20-1 and TRBJ2-2, with 13 bases matching TRBD2. Germline assignment: CDR1 DFQATT and CDR2 SNEGSKA (reference sequence). The CDR3 length is 17 residues. With 3 bases clipped from V and 3 bases from J, the junction kept 7 bases outside the gene matches. The CDR3 spells CSARALAGGRYTGELFF. DNA of the CDR3: TGCAGTGCTAGGGCACTAGCGGGGGGGCGGTACACCGGGGAGCTGTTTTTT.

V usage is TRBV24-1 and J usage is TRBJ1-1, with D unclear. The V gene's germline CDR1 is KGHDR and CDR2 SFDVKD. Deletions cut 3 bases from V and 12 bases from J, with 10 bases between. The CDR3 extends over 11 amino acids. Written as DNA, the CDR3 is TGTGCCACCAGTGATCTTGTGGAAACTTTCTTT. Translating gives CATSDLVETFF.

CDR3 residues: CASSYLRRGTKNIQYF. The CDR3 DNA is TGTGCCAGCAGTTATCTGCGCCGGGGGACCAAAAACATTCAGTACTTC. The chain is built from TRBV12-3 or TRBV12-4 and TRBJ2-4, with TRBD2 as a possible D gene (6 bases). Deletions cut 4 bases from V and 2 bases from J, with 15 bases between. The CDR3 is 16 amino acids.

This clonotype has a handful of counts. The chain employs TRBV7-9 and TRBJ2-5, with TRBD2 matching over 12 bases. CDR3 length: 17 residues. After removal of 4 bases from V and 0 bases from J, the junction contained 6 bases not matched to a gene. The germline gives CDR1 SEHNR, CDR2 FQNEAQ (reference sequence). The CDR3 spells CASSSFRTSGDQETQYF. The CDR3, as DNA: TGTGCCAGCAGCTCGTTTCGGACTAGCGGGGACCAAGAGACCCAGTACTTC.